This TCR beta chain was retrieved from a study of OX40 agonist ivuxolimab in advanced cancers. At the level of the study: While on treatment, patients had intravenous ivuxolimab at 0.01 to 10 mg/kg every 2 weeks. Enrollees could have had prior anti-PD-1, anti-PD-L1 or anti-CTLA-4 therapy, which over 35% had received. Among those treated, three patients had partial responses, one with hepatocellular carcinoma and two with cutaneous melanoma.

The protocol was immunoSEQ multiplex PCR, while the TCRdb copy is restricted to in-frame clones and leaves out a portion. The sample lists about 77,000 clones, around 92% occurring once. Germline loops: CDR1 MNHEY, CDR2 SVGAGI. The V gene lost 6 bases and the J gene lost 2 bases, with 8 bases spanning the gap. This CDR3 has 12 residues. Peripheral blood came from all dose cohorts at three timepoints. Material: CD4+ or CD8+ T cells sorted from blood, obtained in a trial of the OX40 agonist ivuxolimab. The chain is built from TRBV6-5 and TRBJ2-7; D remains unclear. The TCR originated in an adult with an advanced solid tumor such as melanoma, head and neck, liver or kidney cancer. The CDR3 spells CASSPTAYEQYF. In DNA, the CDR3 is TGTGCCAGCAGCCCAACAGCCTACGAGCAGTACTTC.